The 31 T cell receptor beta chains reported below all come from one sample, sequenced in a study of blood T cell repertoires in COVID-19. The method was immunoSEQ multiplex PCR; TCRdb's version includes in-frame clones alone and lacks a portion of them. The table records some 150,000 clones, 84% of them present only once. Sequencing was done on a sample of PBMCs or T cells enriched from blood (not recorded which). These receptors were collected from a woman aged 18-29 years who had been exposed to COVID-19.

This clone turned up a few times. This sequence joins TRBV6-1 and TRBJ2-7, with D possibly TRBD2 on 5 matching bases. CDR3 length: 15 residues. Trimming pared 1 base from V and 0 bases from J, leaving 10 bases between. Germline CDR1 is MNHNS and CDR2 is SASEGT. The CDR3 DNA is TGTGCCAGCAGTGAAGACGAGGGAAGCTCCTACGAGCAGTACTTC. This translates into CASSEDEGSSYEQYF.

This clone was found a few times. J is TRBJ1-2 and V is TRBV5-6; 9 nucleotides match TRBD1. Germline V gene sequence: CDR1 SGHDT, CDR2 YYEEEE. The CDR3 totals 13 residues. V dropped 5 bases and J dropped 2; count of bases not matched to a gene: 1. CDR3 protein: CASSGQGNYGYTF. In DNA, the CDR3 is TGTGCCAGCAGTGGACAGGGGAACTATGGCTACACCTTC.

This chain connects TRBV5-4 to TRBJ1-1, with unresolved D. The V end lost 4 bases, the J end lost 1 base, and 11 bases lay between the germline ends. Germline lookup yields CDR1 SGHNT and CDR2 YYREEE (reference sequence). The CDR3 totals 14 residues. The CDR3 bases are TGTGCCAGCAGCCGGACTCATGGGAACACTGAAGCTTTCTTT. It codes for CASSRTHGNTEAFF.

The rearrangement joins TRBV9 to TRBJ2-3, with D possibly being TRBD1 (5 bases). The V end lost 0 bases, the J end lost 5 bases, and 16 bases lay between the germline ends. Germline V gives CDR1 SGDLS, CDR2 YYNGEE. This CDR3 region has 16 residues. CDR3 nucleotides: TGTGCCAGCAGCGTAGTTCTGCAGGGCCCGGGAGATACGCAGTATTTT. Protein product: CASSVVLQGPGDTQYF.

In this sample, this clone turned up once. V usage is TRBV12-5 and J usage is TRBJ1-4; perhaps TRBD1 as D (6 bases). V lost 5 bases to trimming and J lost 8 bases, with 15 bases between them. The CDR3 extends over 14 amino acids. Germline V gene data show CDR1 as LGHNT and CDR2 as FRNRAP. CDR3 nucleotide sequence: TGTGCTAGTGGTAGGGGGGGTACTTGGGAAAAACTGTTTTTT. This sequence encodes CASGRGGTWEKLFF.

This chain joins TRBV6-5 and TRBJ1-3; a weak D match, TRBD1 (6 bases). CDR1 MNHEY and CDR2 SVGAGI come from the germline V gene. V lost 8 bases, J lost 0 bases, and 14 bases lay in between. The CDR3 extends over 15 amino acids. CDR3 residues: CASAISGDSGNTIYF. CDR3 nucleotide sequence: TGTGCCAGCGCCATTTCAGGGGACTCTGGAAACACCATATATTTT.

The genes are TRBV6-5 and TRBJ1-5, with D perhaps matching TRBD1 (6 bases). Germline CDR1 and CDR2: MNHEY and SVGAGI. This CDR3 has 14 residues. V was clipped by 4 bases and J by 7 bases, with 14 bases between them. This CDR3 is CASSLAGARQPQHF. CDR3 sequence (DNA): TGTGCCAGCAGTTTAGCAGGGGCGCGACAGCCCCAGCATTTT.

V usage is TRBV19 and J usage is TRBJ1-2; maybe TRBD1 (6 bases). V was cut by 6 bases and J by 6 bases, with 14 bases left in between. CDR1 is LNHDA, CDR2 SQIVND, per germline (reference sequence). The CDR3 sequence is 13 residues long. The CDR3 bases are TGTGCCAGTAGCAGGTCGGGGGGCGATGGCTACACCTTC. Translated, it gives CASSRSGGDGYTF.

The chain links TRBV19 to TRBJ1-5; D is perhaps TRBD1 (6 bases). CDR1 and CDR2 (germline): LNHDA, SQIVND (reference sequence). The V end lost 6 bases, the J end lost 4 bases, and 10 bases lay between the germline ends. The CDR3 length is 13 residues. The CDR3 DNA sequence: TGTGCCAGTAGGGGGACACAAAATCAGCCCCAGCATTTT. It translates to CASRGTQNQPQHF.

V usage is TRBV21-1 and J usage is TRBJ2-5; TRBD1 reflects the table's D call only, with no check against the DNA. TRBV21-1 is shown as a pseudogene. The CDR3 loop spans 13 amino acids. DNA of the CDR3: TGTGCCAGCAAGGGGATGGCACGGGAGACCCAGTACTTC. Translated: CASKGMARETQYF.

The chain combines TRBV5-6 with TRBJ2-1, with D tentatively TRBD2 (6 bases). This CDR3 region has 16 residues. Trimming pared 0 bases from V and 5 bases from J, leaving 15 bases between. Germline loops: CDR1 SGHDT, CDR2 YYEEEE. CDR3 nucleotide sequence: TGTGCCAGCAGCTTGGCCCTTAGCGGTTGGCACAATGAGCAGTTCTTC. It translates to CASSLALSGWHNEQFF.

In its sample, this clone was seen many times. V gene TRBV29-1 combines with J gene TRBJ2-1, with 12 bases that match TRBD2. With V trimmed by 4 bases and J by 1 base, 5 bases remained unmatched. Germline V gene data show CDR1 as SQVTM and CDR2 as ANQGSEA. This CDR3 spans 16 amino acids. The DNA of the CDR3 is TGCAGCGTTGTTCTAGCGGGAGGGCGGTCCTACAATGAGCAGTTCTTC. It is translated as CSVVLAGGRSYNEQFF.

This chain connects TRBV5-1 to TRBJ1-2, with TRBD1 identical over 8 bases. V was pared by 4 bases and J by 4 bases, with 3 bases of the junction left unmatched. Germline assignment: CDR1 SGHRS and CDR2 YFSETQ. The CDR3 loop spans 13 amino acids. The CDR3 loop reads CASSATGGYGYTF. As DNA, the CDR3 is TGCGCCAGCAGCGCCACAGGGGGCTATGGCTACACCTTC. Full variable domain (remainder filled in from reference TRBV5-1 and TRBJ1-2): KAGVTQTPRYLIKTRGQQVTLSCSPISGHRSVSWYQQTPGQGLQFLFEYFSETQRNKGNFPGRFSGRQFSNSRSEMNVSTLELGDSALYLCASSATGGYGYTFGSGTRLTVV.

This chain connects TRBV27 to TRBJ2-1, with 10 bases that match TRBD2. This CDR3 is 15 amino acids long. V was pared by 6 bases and J by 15 bases, with 17 bases of the junction left unmatched. From germline, CDR1 is MNHEY and CDR2 SMNVEV (reference sequence). The CDR3 nucleotides are TGTGCCAGCAGCCGATATCAGCGGGAGGGCCGTGTTCCGTTCTTC. Translating it yields CASSRYQREGRVPFF.

CDR3 protein: CASGLPFVGVGYNEQFF. The CDR3 DNA is TGTGCTAGTGGACTCCCTTTTGTGGGAGTGGGGTACAATGAGCAGTTCTTC. The rearrangement uses TRBV12-5 and TRBJ2-1, with a weak D call TRBD2 (5 bases). Trimming removed 6 bases at V and 4 bases at J, with 22 bases between. Per germline, CDR1 LGHNT and CDR2 FRNRAP. The CDR3 is 17 residues long. The full variable domain, completed using reference TRBV12-5 and TRBJ2-1, is DARVTQTPRHKVTEMGQEVTMRCQPILGHNTVFWYRQTMMQGLELLAYFRNRAPLDDSGMPKDRFSAEMPDATLATLKIQPSEPRDSAVYFCASGLPFVGVGYNEQFFGPGTRLTVL.

The chain couples TRBV19 to TRBJ1-5; D might be TRBD1 (6 bases). Germline assignment: CDR1 LNHDA and CDR2 SQIVND (reference sequence). The germline V and J ends were trimmed by 5 bases and 6 bases, with 17 bases remaining between them. CDR3 length equals 15 residues. CDR3 protein: CASSGAGVLGQPQHF. The CDR3 DNA reads TGTGCCAGTAGTGGGGCAGGGGTGTTGGGTCAGCCCCAGCATTTT.

The chain links TRBV27 to TRBJ1-1; D possibly corresponds to TRBD1 (6 bases). The CDR3 runs to 13 residues. Trimming shortened V by 6 bases and J by 3 bases, and 11 bases separated the two germline ends. Per the germline V gene, CDR1 is MNHEY and CDR2 is SMNVEV (reference sequence). The DNA of the CDR3 is TGTGCCAGCAGCGAGGGGGTGTACACTGAAGCTTTCTTT. This codes for CASSEGVYTEAFF.

The chain combines TRBV6-6 with TRBJ2-3, with 12 positions matching TRBD2. The V gene's germline CDR1 is MNHNY and CDR2 SVGAGI (reference sequence). This CDR3 has 16 residues. The V segment lost 7 bases and the J segment 0 bases; nucleotides outside the gene matches: 5. Written as DNA, the CDR3 is TGTGCCAGCATTCTAGCGGGAGGGGGTAGCACAGATACGCAGTATTTT. Its translation: CASILAGGGSTDTQYF.

The chain uses TRBV6-5 and TRBJ1-3, with D perhaps TRBD1 (6 bases). Trimming shortened V by 7 bases and J by 0 bases, and 10 bases separated the two germline ends. This CDR3 spans 14 amino acids. Germline V gives CDR1 MNHEY, CDR2 SVGAGI. The CDR3 is CASTGQISGNTIYF. Here the CDR3 DNA reads TGTGCCAGCACTGGACAGATCTCTGGAAACACCATATATTTT.

This chain joins TRBV5-6 and TRBJ2-7; possible D gene TRBD2, 6 bases. V dropped 4 bases and J dropped 2 bases, with 13 bases sitting between them. This CDR3 has 14 amino acids. Germline V gene data show CDR1 as SGHDT and CDR2 as YYEEEE. CDR3 loop: CASSEGLQAYEQYF. The DNA of the CDR3 is TGTGCCAGCAGCGAAGGACTACAGGCCTACGAGCAGTACTTC. Full variable domain (remainder filled in from reference TRBV5-6 and TRBJ2-7): DAGVTQSPTHLIKTRGQQVTLRCSPKSGHDTVSWYQQALGQGPQFIFQYYEEEERQRGNFPDRFSGHQFPNYSSELNVNALLLGDSALYLCASSEGLQAYEQYFGPGTRLTVT.

This chain joins TRBV2 and TRBJ1-4; tentatively, D is TRBD1 (6 bases). Trimming left V 6 bases short and J 7 bases short, with 12 bases between. Per germline, CDR1 SNHLY and CDR2 FYNNEI. The CDR3 sequence is 13 residues long. This chain's CDR3 is CASRDSEIEKLFF. The CDR3 DNA reads TGTGCCAGCAGGGACAGCGAGATTGAAAAACTGTTTTTT.

V usage is TRBV5-4 and J usage is TRBJ2-7; D not resolved. Germline V gene sequence: CDR1 SGHNT, CDR2 YYREEE (reference sequence). This CDR3 has 11 residues. Deletions cut 1 base from V and 3 bases from J, with 2 bases between. Written as DNA, the CDR3 is TGTGCCAGCAGCTTGTACTACGAGCAGTACTTC. It specifies CASSLYYEQYF. The entire variable domain, with the rest obtained from reference TRBV5-4 and TRBJ2-7, is as follows: ETGVTQSPTHLIKTRGQQVTLRCSSQSGHNTVSWYQQALGQGPQFIFQYYREEENGRGNFPPRFSGLQFPNYSSELNVNALELDDSALYLCASSLYYEQYFGPGTRLTVT.

The V gene is TRBV19, the J gene TRBJ1-2; TRBD1 might be the D (6 bases). This CDR3 region has 12 residues. Germline lookup yields CDR1 LNHDA and CDR2 SQIVND (reference sequence). Trimming took off 10 bases at V and 4 bases at J, with 13 bases between the two ends. CDR3 loop: CATTGHLYGYTF. CDR3 DNA: TGTGCCACTACGGGACACCTCTATGGCTACACCTTC.

The V gene is TRBV18, the J gene TRBJ1-2; 7 positions match TRBD1. Per the germline V gene, CDR1 is KGHSH and CDR2 is LQKENI. Unmatched junction bases numbered 5, after V lost 3 bases and J lost 4 bases. This CDR3 is built from 14 residues. The chain's CDR3 is CASSPPTGSYGYTF. Here the CDR3 DNA reads TGTGCCAGCTCACCGCCGACAGGGTCCTATGGCTACACCTTC.

As for this clone: The identical CDR3 is also encoded by other nucleotide sequences in the sample. The CDR3 protein is CASSLQGADTQYF. The CDR3 nucleotides read TGTGCCAGCAGCTTGCAGGGGGCAGATACGCAGTATTTT. The V gene is TRBV5-4, the J gene TRBJ2-3; 7 bases map to TRBD1. The CDR3 consists of 13 residues. Trimming at V came to 1 base and at J to 4 bases, leaving 0 bases not matched to a gene. In germline, CDR1 is SGHNT, CDR2 YYREEE (reference sequence).

This chain joins TRBV5-1 and TRBJ1-3; 7 bases match TRBD1. In germline, CDR1 is SGHRS, CDR2 YFSETQ. Losses at the gene ends were 0 bases for V and 0 bases for J; bases not matched to a gene: 6. The CDR3 consists of 17 residues. CDR3 coding DNA: TGCGCCAGCAGCTTGGGTCAGGGGGGTGTCTCTGGAAACACCATATATTTT. It encodes CASSLGQGGVSGNTIYF. Combining the CDR3 with reference TRBV5-1 and TRBJ1-3 gives the whole variable domain KAGVTQTPRYLIKTRGQQVTLSCSPISGHRSVSWYQQTPGQGLQFLFEYFSETQRNKGNFPGRFSGRQFSNSRSEMNVSTLELGDSALYLCASSLGQGGVSGNTIYFGEGSWLTVV.

The chain is built from TRBV30 and TRBJ2-1; TRBD2 matches at 7 bases. Germline CDR1 GTSNPN, CDR2 SVGIG (reference sequence). This CDR3 contains 16 residues. V was pared by 2 bases and J by 2 bases, with 9 bases of the junction left unmatched. CDR3 region: CAWSSGSSGTYNEQFF. CDR3 nucleotides: TGTGCCTGGAGTAGCGGTTCTAGCGGAACCTACAATGAGCAGTTCTTC.

The genes are TRBV5-1 and TRBJ2-2; 9 bases are shared with TRBD2. Germline V CDR1 and CDR2: SGHRS, YFSETQ. V lost 0 bases and J lost 4; bases outside the gene matches: 7. The CDR3 consists of 17 residues. Here the CDR3 DNA reads TGCGCCAGCAGCTTGGAGTTAGCGGGAGTGCCCACCGGGGAGCTGTTTTTT. Amino acids: CASSLELAGVPTGELFF. The complete variable domain, with remaining parts taken from reference TRBV5-1 and TRBJ2-2, reads KAGVTQTPRYLIKTRGQQVTLSCSPISGHRSVSWYQQTPGQGLQFLFEYFSETQRNKGNFPGRFSGRQFSNSRSEMNVSTLELGDSALYLCASSLELAGVPTGELFFGEGSRLTVL.

Written as DNA, the CDR3 is TGTGCCAGCAGTTATTCAGACAGTTACGAGCAGTACTTC. Protein: CASSYSDSYEQYF. The V and J genes are TRBV6-6 and TRBJ2-7; a weak D match, TRBD1 (5 bases). The CDR3 has 13 amino acids. The germline V and J ends were trimmed by 3 bases and 4 bases, with 10 bases remaining between them. CDR1 MNHNY and CDR2 SVGAGI come from the germline V gene (reference sequence).

The V call is TRBV27, the J call TRBJ2-5; D remains unclear. The germline V and J ends were trimmed by 5 bases and 2 bases, with 9 bases remaining between them. CDR3 length: 13 amino acids. Germline V gene lookup returns CDR1 MNHEY and CDR2 SMNVEV (reference sequence). CDR3 protein: CASSSLVQETQYF. For the CDR3, the DNA is TGTGCCAGCAGTAGTCTAGTACAAGAGACCCAGTACTTC.

The rearrangement uses TRBV30 and TRBJ1-1; TRBD1 agrees at 9 bases. CDR3 length: 11 residues. From germline, CDR1 is GTSNPN and CDR2 SVGIG (reference sequence). The junction had 7 bases not matched to a gene; V was cut back by 6 bases and J by 11 bases. CDR3 amino acids: CACRGDRGAFF. As DNA, the CDR3 is TGTGCCTGCCGTGGTGACAGGGGGGCTTTCTTT.